The source of this T cell receptor (beta chain) is a study of shared clonotypes between healthy human individuals. Study context: Three CD4 naive, three CD4 memory, two CD8 naive and one CD8 memory plate were used per donor.

The CDR3 contains 15 residues. CDR1 is MGHRA, CDR2 YSYEKL, per germline. Trimming at V came to 2 bases and at J to 4 bases, leaving 7 bases not matched to a gene. This clone was recorded once. CD8 cells classed as naive were CD45RO-negative and positively selected for CCR7, excluding terminally differentiated effector memory CD45RA+ cells. Each subset's genomic DNA was split evenly across several immunoSEQ plates. As originally analysed: With immunoSEQ giving junction-only sequences and no quality scores, filtering differed. Some clones are missing from TCRdb's copy, which holds only in-frame ones; the method was immunoSEQ multiplex PCR. The V and J calls and clone size come from that table; D and trimming were worked out from the DNA. This table has some 2,000,000 clones, about 95% appearing once.

The specimen was naive CD8+ T cells sorted from blood. The chain uses TRBV4-1 and TRBJ2-7, with 8 bases matching TRBD1. This clonotype was obtained from a man between 18 and 29 years old in good health. CDR3 region: CASSQSDRGRYEQYF. The CDR3 DNA reads TGCGCCAGCAGCCAATCAGACAGGGGCAGGTACGAGCAGTACTTC.